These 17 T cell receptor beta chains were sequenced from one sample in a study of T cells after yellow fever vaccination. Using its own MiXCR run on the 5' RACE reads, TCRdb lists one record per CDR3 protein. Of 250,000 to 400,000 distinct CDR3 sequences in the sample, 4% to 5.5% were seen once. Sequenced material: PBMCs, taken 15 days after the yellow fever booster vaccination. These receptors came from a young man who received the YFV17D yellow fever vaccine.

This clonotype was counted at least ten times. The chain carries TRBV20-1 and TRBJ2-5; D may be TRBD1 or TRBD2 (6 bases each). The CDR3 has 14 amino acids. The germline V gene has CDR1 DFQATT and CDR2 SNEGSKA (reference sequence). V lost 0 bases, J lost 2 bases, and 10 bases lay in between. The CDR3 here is CSARDEGGQETQYF. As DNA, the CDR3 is TGCAGTGCTAGAGATGAGGGGGGACAAGAGACCCAGTACTTC.

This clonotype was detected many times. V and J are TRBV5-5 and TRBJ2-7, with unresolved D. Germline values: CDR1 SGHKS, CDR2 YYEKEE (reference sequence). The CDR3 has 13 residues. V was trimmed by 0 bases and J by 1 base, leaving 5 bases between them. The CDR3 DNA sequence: TGTGCCAGCAGCTTGGAACGGTCCTACGAGCAGTACGTC. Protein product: CASSLERSYEQYV.

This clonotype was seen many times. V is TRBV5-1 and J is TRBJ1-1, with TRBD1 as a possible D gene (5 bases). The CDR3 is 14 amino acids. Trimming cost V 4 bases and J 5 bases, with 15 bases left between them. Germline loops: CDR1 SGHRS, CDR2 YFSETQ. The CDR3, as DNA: TGCGCCAGCAGCCCCTCGGGGGGGGAGACTGAAGCTTTCTTT. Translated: CASSPSGGETEAFF.

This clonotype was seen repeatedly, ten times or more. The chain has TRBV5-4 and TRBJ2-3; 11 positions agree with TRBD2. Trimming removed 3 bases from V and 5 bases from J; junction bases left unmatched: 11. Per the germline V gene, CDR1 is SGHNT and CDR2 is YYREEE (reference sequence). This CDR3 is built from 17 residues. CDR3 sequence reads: CASSSGVAGGRKDTQYF. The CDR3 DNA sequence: TGTGCCAGCAGCTCCGGGGTAGCGGGGGGGCGAAAAGATACGCAGTATTTT.

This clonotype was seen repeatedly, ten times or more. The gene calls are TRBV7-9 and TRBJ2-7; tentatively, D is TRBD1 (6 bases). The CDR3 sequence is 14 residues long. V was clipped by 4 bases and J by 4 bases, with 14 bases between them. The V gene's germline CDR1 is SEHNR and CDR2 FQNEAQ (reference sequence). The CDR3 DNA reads TGTGCCAGCAGCTCCCCCCGCAGGGGATACGAGCAGTACGTC. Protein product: CASSSPRRGYEQYV.

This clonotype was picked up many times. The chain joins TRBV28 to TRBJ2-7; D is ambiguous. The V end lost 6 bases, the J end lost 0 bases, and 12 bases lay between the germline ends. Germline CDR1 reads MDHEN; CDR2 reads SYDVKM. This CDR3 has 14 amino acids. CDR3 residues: CASSLDRYSYEQYV. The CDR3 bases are TGTGCCAGCAGCCTCGACCGCTACTCCTACGAGCAGTACGTC.

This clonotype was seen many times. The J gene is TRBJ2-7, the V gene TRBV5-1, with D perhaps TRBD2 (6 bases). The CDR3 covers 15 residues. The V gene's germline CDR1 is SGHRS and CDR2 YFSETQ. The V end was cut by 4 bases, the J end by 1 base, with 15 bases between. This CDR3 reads CASSLRPGVSYEQYV. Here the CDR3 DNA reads TGCGCCAGCAGCCTCCGCCCGGGGGTGTCCTACGAGCAGTACGTC.

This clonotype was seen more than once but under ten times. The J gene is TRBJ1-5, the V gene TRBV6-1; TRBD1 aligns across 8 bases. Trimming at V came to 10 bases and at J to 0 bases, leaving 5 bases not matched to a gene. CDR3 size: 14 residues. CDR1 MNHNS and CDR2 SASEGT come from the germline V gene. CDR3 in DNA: TGTGCCACCTCGGACAGGGATAGCAATCAGCCCCAGCATTTT. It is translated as CATSDRDSNQPQHF.

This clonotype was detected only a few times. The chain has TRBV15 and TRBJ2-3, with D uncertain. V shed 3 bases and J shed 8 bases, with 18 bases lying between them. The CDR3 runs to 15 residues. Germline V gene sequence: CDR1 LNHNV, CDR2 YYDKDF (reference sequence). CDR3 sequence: CATSRSIFLAGTQYF. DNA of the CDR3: TGTGCCACCAGCAGGAGTATTTTTTTGGCTGGTACGCAGTATTTT. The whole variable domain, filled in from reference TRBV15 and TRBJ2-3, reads DAMVIQNPRYQVTQFGKPVTLSCSQTLNHNVMYWYQQKSSQAPKLLFHYYDKDFNNEADTPDNFQSRRPNTSFCFLDIRSPGLGDTAMYLCATSRSIFLAGTQYFGPGTRLTVL.

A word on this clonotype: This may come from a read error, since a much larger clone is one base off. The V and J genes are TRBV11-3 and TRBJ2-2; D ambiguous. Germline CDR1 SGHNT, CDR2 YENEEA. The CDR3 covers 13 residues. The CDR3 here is CANSKDGTGELFF. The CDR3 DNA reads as TGTGCCAACAGCAAGGACGGCACCGGGGAGCTGTTTTTT.

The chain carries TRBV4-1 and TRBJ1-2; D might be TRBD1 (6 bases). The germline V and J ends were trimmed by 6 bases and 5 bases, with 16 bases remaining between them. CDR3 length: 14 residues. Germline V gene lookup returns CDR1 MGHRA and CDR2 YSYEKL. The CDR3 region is CASRPPGQAYGYTF. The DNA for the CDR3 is TGCGCCAGCAGGCCCCCGGGACAAGCTTATGGCTACACCTTC.

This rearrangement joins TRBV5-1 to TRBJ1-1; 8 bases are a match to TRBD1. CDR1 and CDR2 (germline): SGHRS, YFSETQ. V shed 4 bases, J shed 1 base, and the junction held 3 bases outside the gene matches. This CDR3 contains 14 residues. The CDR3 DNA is TGCGCCAGCAGCAGGGACAGGCGGAACACTGAAGCTTTCTTT. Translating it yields CASSRDRRNTEAFF.

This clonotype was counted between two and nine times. This chain's CDR3 is CASSYSGGPGNTIYF. The CDR3 DNA reads TGTGCCAGCAGTTACTCGGGGGGCCCCGGAAACACCATATATTTT. The chain links TRBV6-5 to TRBJ1-3, with D perhaps matching TRBD1 (6 bases). CDR1 is MNHEY, CDR2 SVGAGI, per germline. There are 15 residues in the CDR3. Trimming removed 0 bases from V and 4 bases from J, with 10 bases in between.

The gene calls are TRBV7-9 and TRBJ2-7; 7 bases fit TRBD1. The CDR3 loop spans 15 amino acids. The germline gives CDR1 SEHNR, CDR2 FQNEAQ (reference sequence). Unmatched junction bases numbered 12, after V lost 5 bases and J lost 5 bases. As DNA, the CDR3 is TGTGCCAGCAGCCGCGGTACAGGGGCTTACCACGAGCAGTACTTC. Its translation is CASSRGTGAYHEQYF.

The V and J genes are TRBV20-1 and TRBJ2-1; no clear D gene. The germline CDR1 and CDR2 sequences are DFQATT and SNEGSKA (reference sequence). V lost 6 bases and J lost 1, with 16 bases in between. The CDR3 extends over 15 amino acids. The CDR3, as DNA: TGCAGTGCGACCCTTGACTGGGGTTCCTACAATGAGCAGTTCTTC. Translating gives CSATLDWGSYNEQFF.

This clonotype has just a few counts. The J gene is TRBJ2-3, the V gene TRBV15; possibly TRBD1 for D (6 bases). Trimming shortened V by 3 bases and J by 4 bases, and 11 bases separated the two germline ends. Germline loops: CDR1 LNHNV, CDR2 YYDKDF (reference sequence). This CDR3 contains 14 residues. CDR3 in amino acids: CATSSSRGSDTQYF. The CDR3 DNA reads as TGTGCCACCAGCAGTTCAAGGGGGTCAGATACGCAGTATTTT.

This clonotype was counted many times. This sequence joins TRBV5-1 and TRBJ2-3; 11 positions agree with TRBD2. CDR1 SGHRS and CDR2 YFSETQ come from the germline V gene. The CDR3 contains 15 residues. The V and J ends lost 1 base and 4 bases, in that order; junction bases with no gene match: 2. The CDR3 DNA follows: TGCGCCAGCAGCTTGAGTAGCGGGGGGGCAGATACGCAGTATTTT. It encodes CASSLSSGGADTQYF.